This is a list of T cell receptor beta chains from one sample in a study of blood T cells in healthy people across ages. TCRdb fed the 5' RACE reads into MiXCR, producing one record per CDR3 protein. The table includes about 620,000 distinct CDR3 sequences, about 51% detected once. Specimen: blood. These receptors originate from an elderly woman in good health. CDR3s include the opening cysteine and the closing phenylalanine or tryptophan. The D gene is left open where the match is weak. Size is omitted from some rows. Given values are once, few, many or a class for expanded clones.

j_gene,d_gene,abundance,v_gene,CDR3nt,CDR3aa
TRBJ2-3,-,-,TRBV7-9,TGTGCCAGCAGCACAAAAGGGAGTCCCACAGATACGCAGTATTTT,CASSTKGSPTDTQYF
TRBJ2-1,TRBD2,-,TRBV10-3,TGTGCCATCAGGACTAGCGGGCACAATGAGCAGTTCTTC,CAIRTSGHNEQFF
TRBJ1-2,TRBD1,-,TRBV11-2,TGTGCCAGCAGCTTAACGACAGGGGACTATGGCTACACCTTC,CASSLTTGDYGYTF
TRBJ1-5,TRBD1,few,TRBV20-1,TGCAGTGCTAGAGTGGACAGGGAGTATAGCAATCAGCCCCAGCATTTT,CSARVDREYSNQPQHF
TRBJ1-1,TRBD1,few,TRBV6-5,TGTGCCAGCAGTTACCCCTCAGGGGGGAACACTGAAGCTTTCTTT,CASSYPSGGNTEAFF
TRBJ1-1,-,few,TRBV7-9,TGTGCCAGCAGCTCCCACGGACAAGGGGCTGATCAGGCTTTCTTT,CASSSHGQGADQAFF
TRBJ2-7,-,-,TRBV7-2,TGTGCCAGCAGCTTAACCCCGGGGACAAACTACGAGCAGTACTTC,CASSLTPGTNYEQYF
TRBJ1-5,-,many,TRBV6-6,TGTGCCAGCAACGAGAGGGGGAGCGGCCAGCCCCAGCATTTT,CASNERGSGQPQHF
TRBJ1-2,-,-,TRBV3-1,TGTGCCAGCAGCCAAGATCTTGTGGACGGTCGCTATGGCTACACCTTC,CASSQDLVDGRYGYTF
TRBJ1-1,-,-,TRBV7-3,TGTGCCAGCAGCCGAGATGGTGTGGAAGAGGCTTTCTTT,CASSRDGVEEAFF
TRBJ2-7,-,many,TRBV28,TGTGCCAGCAGACCAAATCAGGGTTTGCCCTCCTACGAGCAGTACTTC,CASRPNQGLPSYEQYF
TRBJ2-7,-,many,TRBV5-1,TGCGCCAGCAGCTTGCTACAGCTGGCCTACGAGCAGTACTTC,CASSLLQLAYEQYF
TRBJ2-5,-,-,TRBV7-2,TGTGCCAGCAGCTTAGGCAGGGAGCGCAAGACCCAGTACTTC,CASSLGRERKTQYF
TRBJ1-1,-,once,TRBV14,TGTGCCAGCAGCCCAGGTCGCAAAGCTTTCTTT,CASSPGRKAFF
TRBJ1-1,-,few,TRBV5-1,TGCGCCAGCAGCGAGGGGACTATGAACACTGAAGCTTTCTTT,CASSEGTMNTEAFF
TRBJ2-7,TRBD1,few,TRBV5-1,TGCGCCAGCAGCTCCGGGACAGTGATTTCCTACGAGCAGTACTTC,CASSSGTVISYEQYF
TRBJ2-7,TRBD2,-,TRBV27,TGTGCCAGCAACGGGGGGATATCTTACAATGAGCAGTACTTC,CASNGGISYNEQYF
TRBJ2-7,TRBD2,-,TRBV7-8,TGTGCCAGCAGCATCGCGGGGATCTTTGGAGCGGGGGTATCCTACGAGCAGTACTTC,CASSIAGIFGAGVSYEQYF
TRBJ2-1,TRBD2,many,TRBV2,TGTGCCAGCAGTGAACTCCTAGCGGGCGTCTACAATGAGCAGTTCTTC,CASSELLAGVYNEQFF
TRBJ2-5,-,-,TRBV12-3/TRBV12-4,TGTGCCGGCAGTGCACCCGGACAGAGAGAGACCCAGTACTTC,CAGSAPGQRETQYF
TRBJ1-1,TRBD1,many,TRBV28,TGTGCCAGCAGTTTCCAGGGACAGGTCGGCACTGAAGCTTTCTTT,CASSFQGQVGTEAFF
TRBJ1-5,-,many,TRBV9,TGTGCCAGCAGCGCCATAGACGAAGACCGGAGGCTTCAGCCCCAGCATTTT,CASSAIDEDRRLQPQHF
TRBJ2-1,-,few,TRBV29-1,TGCAGCGTTGAGCTCTCCGGTGAGCAGTTCTTC,CSVELSGEQFF
TRBJ2-3,-,-,TRBV29-1,TGCAGCGGCGAAGTCTGGACCACAGGCAGCACAGATACGCAGTATTTT,CSGEVWTTGSTDTQYF
TRBJ2-3,TRBD1,-,TRBV7-9,TGTGCCAGCAGCAACAGGGGGCGGCCAGATACGCAGTATTTT,CASSNRGRPDTQYF